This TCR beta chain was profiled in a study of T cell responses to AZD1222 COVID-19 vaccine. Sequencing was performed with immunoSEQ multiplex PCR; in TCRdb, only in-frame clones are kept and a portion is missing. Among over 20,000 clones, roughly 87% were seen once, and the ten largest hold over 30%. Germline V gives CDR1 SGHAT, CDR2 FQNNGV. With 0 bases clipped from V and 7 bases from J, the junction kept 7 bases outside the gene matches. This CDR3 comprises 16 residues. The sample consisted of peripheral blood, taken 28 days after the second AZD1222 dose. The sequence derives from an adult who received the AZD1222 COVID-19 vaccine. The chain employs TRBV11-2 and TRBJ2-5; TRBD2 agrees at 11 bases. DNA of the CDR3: TGTGCCAGCAGCTTAGAACTAGCGGGAGCTCGCGGGACCCAGTACTTC. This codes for CASSLELAGARGTQYF. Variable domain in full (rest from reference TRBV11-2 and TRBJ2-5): EAGVAQSPRYKIIEKRQSVAFWCNPISGHATLYWYQQILGQGPKLLIQFQNNGVVDDSQLPKDRFSAERLKGVDSTLKIQPAKLEDSAVYLCASSLELAGARGTQYFGPGTRLLVL.